This TCR beta chain was observed in a study of T-cell reconstitution after alpha-beta-depleted transplantation in children. General study findings and limits: The origin of high day-60 TCRbeta diversity in some patients lay in surviving recipient T cells and thymic progenitors. At the one-year point after transplant, T-cell counts and TCRbeta diversity were found to come mostly from T cells that had been newly produced.

Unique molecular identifiers featured in how the TCRbeta library was prepared. In TCRdb, the PCR reads were re-called with MiXCR into one record per CDR3 protein. The data show under 450,000 distinct CDR3 sequences, with 15% to 20% seen just once and around 30% held by the top ten. Trimming cost V 3 bases and J 2 bases, with 5 bases left between them. Looked up from germline, CDR1 is KGHDR and CDR2 is SFDVKD. The CDR3 is made up of 13 amino acids. Comments on this clonotype: Its antigen is not known.

The rearrangement joins TRBV24-1 to TRBJ2-3; no clear D gene. Sequencing was performed on PBMCs, mostly from graft donor cells, taken 360 days after TCRalphabeta/CD19-depleted stem cell transplant. The TCR was taken from a boy younger than two who had a stem cell transplant for Wiskott-Aldrich syndrome, so the T cells may come from the graft donor. CDR3 residues: CATSDSHTDTQYF. CDR3 nucleotides: TGTGCCACCAGTGATAGTCACACAGATACGCAGTATTTT.